Below, 7 T cell receptor beta chains from the same sample are listed, as sequenced in a study of metastatic and nonmetastatic thyroid tumors. All patients were treatment-naive before thyroid surgery. TCRdb redid the clone calls on the PCR reads using MiXCR. The profile shows fewer than 5,500 clones, more than 35% of them singletons. The specimen sequenced was adjacent normal tissue. These receptor sequences come from a female donor with papillary thyroid cancer or a benign thyroid nodule (not recorded which). Some clones in this sample may be carry-over from other donors' samples.

The chain carries TRBV11-3 and TRBJ2-1; D ambiguous. V was pared by 2 bases and J by 4 bases, with 9 bases between. CDR3 length: 14 residues. Germline V gene lookup returns CDR1 SGHNT and CDR2 YENEEA. CDR3: CASSLSTVYNEQFF. In DNA, the CDR3 is TGTGCCAGCAGCTTATCAACGGTATACAATGAGCAGTTCTTC.

The chain links TRBV20-1 to TRBJ2-7; D gene uncertain. This CDR3 spans 14 amino acids. Germline V gives CDR1 DFQATT, CDR2 SNEGSKA (reference sequence). V was cut by 3 bases and J by 5 bases, with 17 bases left in between. The CDR3 sequence is CSARRLRMSHEQYF. The CDR3 coding sequence is TGCAGTGCTAGGCGGCTCAGGATGAGCCACGAGCAGTACTTC.

The chain has TRBV11-2 and TRBJ1-6; 7 bases match TRBD1. V was pared by 1 base and J by 7 bases, with 1 base of the junction left unmatched. The CDR3 totals 14 residues. Germline lookup yields CDR1 SGHAT and CDR2 FQNNGV. The chain's CDR3 is CASSLGTGNSPLHF. The DNA of the CDR3 is TGTGCCAGCAGCTTAGGGACAGGCAATTCACCCCTCCACTTT.

This clone has more than one count but fewer than ten. The chain is built from TRBV28 and TRBJ2-5; 7 nucleotides agree with TRBD2. J was trimmed by 1 base and V by 2 bases; bases with no gene match: 4. Germline CDR1 reads MDHEN; CDR2 reads SYDVKM. This CDR3 contains 15 residues. CDR3 sequence: CASSLSGGSQETQYF. The DNA for the CDR3 is TGTGCCAGCAGTTTAAGTGGCGGGAGCCAAGAGACCCAGTACTTC.

The genes are TRBV7-9 and TRBJ2-2, with a possible D match to TRBD2 (5 bases). The germline gives CDR1 SEHNR, CDR2 FQNEAQ (reference sequence). CDR3 length: 13 amino acids. The ends were cut back, 3 bases at V and 9 bases at J, with 11 bases in the middle. The CDR3 protein is CASSFLASWELFF. As DNA, the CDR3 is TGTGCCAGCAGCTTCTTAGCGTCCTGGGAGCTGTTTTTT.

Turning to this clone: It may be a read error: a sequence one base away is much more abundant. Other DNA sequences of this sample code for an identical CDR3. The chain couples TRBV4-1 to TRBJ2-1; 8 bases map to TRBD2. This CDR3 is 17 amino acids long. Trimming at V came to 3 bases and at J to 6 bases, leaving 13 bases not matched to a gene. Germline-derived CDR1 and CDR2 are MGHRA and YSYEKL. The CDR3 coding sequence is TGCGCCAGCAGCCAGACTAGTGGTGGGGCGGGGGGCAATGAGCAGTTCTTC. Residues: CASSQTSGGAGGNEQFF.

This chain joins TRBV20-1 and TRBJ2-3, with no clear D. Trimming left V 0 bases short and J 6 bases short, with 4 bases between. CDR3 length: 11 amino acids. The germline CDR1 and CDR2 sequences are DFQATT and SNEGSKA (reference sequence). In nucleotides, the CDR3 is TGCAGTGCTAGAGAGGGGGATACGCAGTATTTT. Its translation is CSAREGDTQYF.